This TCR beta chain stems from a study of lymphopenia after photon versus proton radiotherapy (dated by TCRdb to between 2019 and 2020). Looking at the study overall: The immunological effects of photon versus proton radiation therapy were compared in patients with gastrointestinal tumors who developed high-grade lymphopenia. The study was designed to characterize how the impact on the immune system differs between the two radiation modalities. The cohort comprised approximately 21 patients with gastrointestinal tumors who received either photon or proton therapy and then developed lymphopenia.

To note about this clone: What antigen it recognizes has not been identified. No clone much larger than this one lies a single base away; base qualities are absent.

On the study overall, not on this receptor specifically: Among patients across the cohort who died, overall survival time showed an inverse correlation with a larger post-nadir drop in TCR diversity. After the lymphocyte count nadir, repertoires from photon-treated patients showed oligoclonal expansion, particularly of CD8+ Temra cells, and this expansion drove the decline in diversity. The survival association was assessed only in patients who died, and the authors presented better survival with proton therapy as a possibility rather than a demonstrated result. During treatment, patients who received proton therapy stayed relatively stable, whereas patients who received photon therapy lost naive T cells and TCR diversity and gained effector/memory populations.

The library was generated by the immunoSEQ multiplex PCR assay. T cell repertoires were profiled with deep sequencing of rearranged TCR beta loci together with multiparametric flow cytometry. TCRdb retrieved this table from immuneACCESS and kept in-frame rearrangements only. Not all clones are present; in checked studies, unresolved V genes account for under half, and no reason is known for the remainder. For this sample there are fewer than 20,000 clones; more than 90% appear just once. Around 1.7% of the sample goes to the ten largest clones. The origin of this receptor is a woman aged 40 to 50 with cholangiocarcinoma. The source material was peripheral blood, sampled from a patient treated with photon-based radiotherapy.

Read as DNA, the sequence is TGTGCCAGCAGTGGCGGAACTGCTTGGGAGACCCAGTACTTC. Its amino acids are CASSGGTAWETQYF. Recombination joined TRBV25-1 with TRBJ2-5, with the D gene uncertain. The CDR3 goes from the cysteine to the phenylalanine over 14 residues. Only the CDR3 portion is preserved as DNA: 42 bases, with reading frame beginning at the first base. CDR1 MGHDK and CDR2 SYGVNS are derived from the germline V gene. V lost 4 bases and J lost 5 bases; the stretch between them is 14 bases long.